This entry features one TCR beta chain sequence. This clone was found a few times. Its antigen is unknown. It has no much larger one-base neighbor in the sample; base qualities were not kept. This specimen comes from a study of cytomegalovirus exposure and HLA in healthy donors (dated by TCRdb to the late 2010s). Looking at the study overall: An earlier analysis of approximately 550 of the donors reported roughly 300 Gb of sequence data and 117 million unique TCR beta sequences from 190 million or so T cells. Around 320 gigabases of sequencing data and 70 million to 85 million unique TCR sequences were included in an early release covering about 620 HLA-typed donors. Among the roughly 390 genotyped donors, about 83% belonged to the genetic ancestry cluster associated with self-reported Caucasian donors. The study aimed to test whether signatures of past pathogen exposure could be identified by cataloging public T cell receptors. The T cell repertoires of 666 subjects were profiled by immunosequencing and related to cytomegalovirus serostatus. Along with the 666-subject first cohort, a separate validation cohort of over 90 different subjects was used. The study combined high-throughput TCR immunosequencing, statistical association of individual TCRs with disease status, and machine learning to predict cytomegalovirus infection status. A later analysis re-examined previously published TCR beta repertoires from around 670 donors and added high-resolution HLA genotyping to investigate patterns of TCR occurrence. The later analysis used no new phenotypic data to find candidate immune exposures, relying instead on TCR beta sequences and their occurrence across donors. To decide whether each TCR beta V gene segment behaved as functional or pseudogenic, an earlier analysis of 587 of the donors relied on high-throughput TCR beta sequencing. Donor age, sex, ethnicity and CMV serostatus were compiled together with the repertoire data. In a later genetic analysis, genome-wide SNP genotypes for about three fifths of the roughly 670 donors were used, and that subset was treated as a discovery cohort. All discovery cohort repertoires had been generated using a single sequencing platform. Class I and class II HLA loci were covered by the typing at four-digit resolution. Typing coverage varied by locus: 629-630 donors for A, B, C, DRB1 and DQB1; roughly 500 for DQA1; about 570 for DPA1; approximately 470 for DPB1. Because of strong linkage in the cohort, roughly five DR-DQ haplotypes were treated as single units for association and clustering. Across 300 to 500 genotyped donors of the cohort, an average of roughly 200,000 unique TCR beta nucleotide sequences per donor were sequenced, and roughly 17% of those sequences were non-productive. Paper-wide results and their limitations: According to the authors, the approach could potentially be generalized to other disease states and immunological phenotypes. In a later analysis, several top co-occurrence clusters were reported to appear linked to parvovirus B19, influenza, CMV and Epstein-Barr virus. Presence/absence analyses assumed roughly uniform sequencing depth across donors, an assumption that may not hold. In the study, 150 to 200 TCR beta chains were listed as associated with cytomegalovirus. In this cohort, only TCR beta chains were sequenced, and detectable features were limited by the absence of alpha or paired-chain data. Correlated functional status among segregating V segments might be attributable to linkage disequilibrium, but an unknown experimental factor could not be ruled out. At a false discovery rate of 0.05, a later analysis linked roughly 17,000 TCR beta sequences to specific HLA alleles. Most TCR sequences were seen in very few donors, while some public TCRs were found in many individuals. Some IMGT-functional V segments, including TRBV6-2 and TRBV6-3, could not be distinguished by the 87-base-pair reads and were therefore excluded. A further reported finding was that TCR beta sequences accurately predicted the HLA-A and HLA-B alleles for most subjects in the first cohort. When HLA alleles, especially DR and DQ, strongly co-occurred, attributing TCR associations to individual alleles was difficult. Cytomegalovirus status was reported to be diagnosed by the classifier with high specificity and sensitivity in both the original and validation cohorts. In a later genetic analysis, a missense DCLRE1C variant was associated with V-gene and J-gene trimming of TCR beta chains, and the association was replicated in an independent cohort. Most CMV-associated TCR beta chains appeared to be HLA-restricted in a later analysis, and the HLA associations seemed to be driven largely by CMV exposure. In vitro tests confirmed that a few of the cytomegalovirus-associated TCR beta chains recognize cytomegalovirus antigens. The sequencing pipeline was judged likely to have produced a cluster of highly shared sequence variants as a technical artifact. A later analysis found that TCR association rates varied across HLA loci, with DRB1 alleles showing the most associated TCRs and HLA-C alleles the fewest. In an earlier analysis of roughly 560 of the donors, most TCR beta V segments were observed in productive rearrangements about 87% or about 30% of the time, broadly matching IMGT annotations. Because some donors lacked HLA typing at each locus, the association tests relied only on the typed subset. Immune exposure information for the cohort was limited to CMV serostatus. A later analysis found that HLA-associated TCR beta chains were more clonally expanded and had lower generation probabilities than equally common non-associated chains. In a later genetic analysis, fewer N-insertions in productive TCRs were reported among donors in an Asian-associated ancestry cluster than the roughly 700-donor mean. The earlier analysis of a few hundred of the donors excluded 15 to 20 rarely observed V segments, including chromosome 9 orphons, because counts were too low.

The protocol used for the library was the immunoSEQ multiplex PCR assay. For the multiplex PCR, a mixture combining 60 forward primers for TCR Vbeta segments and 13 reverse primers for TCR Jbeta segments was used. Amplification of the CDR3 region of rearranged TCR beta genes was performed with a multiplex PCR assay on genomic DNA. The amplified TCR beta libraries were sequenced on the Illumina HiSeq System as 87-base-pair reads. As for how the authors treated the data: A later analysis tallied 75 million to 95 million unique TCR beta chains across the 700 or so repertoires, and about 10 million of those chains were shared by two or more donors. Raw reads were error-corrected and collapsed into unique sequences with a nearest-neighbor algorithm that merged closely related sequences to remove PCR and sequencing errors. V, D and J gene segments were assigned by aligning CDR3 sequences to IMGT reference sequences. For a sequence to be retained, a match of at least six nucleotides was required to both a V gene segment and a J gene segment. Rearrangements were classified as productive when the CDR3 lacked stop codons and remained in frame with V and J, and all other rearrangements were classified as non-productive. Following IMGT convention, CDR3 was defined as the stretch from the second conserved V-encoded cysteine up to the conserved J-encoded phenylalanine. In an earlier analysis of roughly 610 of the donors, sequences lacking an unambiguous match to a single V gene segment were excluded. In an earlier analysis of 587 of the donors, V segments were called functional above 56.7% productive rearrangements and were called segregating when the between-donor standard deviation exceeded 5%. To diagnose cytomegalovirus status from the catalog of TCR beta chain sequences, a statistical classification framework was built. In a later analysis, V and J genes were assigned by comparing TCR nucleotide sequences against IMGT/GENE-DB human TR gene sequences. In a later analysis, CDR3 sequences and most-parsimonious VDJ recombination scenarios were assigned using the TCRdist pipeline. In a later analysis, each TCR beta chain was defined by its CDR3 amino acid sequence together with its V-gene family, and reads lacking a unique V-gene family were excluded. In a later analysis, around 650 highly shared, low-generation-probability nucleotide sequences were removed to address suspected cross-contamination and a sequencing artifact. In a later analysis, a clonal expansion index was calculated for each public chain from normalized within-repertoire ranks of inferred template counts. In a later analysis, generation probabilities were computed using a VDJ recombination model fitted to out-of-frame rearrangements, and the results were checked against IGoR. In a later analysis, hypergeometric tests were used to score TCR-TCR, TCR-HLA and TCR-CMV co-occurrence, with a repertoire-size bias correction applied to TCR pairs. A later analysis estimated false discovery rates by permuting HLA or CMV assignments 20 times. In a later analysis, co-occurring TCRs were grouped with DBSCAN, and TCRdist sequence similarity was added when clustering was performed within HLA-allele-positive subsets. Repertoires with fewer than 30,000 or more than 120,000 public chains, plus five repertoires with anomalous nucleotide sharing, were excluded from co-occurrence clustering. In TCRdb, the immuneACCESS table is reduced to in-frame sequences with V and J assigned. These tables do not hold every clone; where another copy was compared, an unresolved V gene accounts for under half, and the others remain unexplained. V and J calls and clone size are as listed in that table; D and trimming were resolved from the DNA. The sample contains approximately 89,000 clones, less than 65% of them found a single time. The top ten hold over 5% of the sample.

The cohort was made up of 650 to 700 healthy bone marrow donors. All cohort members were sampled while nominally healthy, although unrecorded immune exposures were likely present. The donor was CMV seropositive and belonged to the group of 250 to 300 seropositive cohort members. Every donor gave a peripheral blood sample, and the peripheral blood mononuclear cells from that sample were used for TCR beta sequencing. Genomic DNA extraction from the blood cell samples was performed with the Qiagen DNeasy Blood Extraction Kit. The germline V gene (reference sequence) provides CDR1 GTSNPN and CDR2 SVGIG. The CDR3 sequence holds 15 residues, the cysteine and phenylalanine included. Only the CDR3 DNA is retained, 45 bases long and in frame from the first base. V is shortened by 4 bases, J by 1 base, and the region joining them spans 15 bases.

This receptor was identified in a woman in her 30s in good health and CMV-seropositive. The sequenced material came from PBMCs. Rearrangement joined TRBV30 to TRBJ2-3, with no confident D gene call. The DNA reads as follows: TGTGCCTGGACCTCCTGGCAGGCTGGCACAGATACGCAGTATTTT. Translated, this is CAWTSWQAGTDTQYF.